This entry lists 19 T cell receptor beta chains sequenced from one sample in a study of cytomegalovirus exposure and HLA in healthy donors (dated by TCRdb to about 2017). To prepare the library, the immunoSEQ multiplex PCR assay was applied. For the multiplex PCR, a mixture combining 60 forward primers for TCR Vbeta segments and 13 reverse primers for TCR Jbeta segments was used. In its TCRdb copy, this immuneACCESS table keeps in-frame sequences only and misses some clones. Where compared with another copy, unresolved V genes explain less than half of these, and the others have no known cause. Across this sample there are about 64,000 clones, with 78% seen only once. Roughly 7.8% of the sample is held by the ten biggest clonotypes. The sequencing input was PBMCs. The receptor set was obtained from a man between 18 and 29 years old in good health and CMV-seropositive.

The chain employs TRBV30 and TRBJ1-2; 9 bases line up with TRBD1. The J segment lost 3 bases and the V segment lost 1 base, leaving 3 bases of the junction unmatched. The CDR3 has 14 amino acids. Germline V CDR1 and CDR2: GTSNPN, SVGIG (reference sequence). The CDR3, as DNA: TGTGCCTGGAGTGGACAGGGGGGGGACTATGGCTACACCTTC. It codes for CAWSGQGGDYGYTF.

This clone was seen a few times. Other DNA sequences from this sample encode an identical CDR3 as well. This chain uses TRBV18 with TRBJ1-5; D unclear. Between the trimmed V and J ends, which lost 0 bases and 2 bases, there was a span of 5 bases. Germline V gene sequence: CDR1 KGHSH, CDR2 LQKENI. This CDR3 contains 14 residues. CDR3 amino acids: CASSPPGGNQPQHF. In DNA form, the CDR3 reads TGTGCCAGCTCACCACCGGGAGGCAATCAGCCCCAGCATTTT.

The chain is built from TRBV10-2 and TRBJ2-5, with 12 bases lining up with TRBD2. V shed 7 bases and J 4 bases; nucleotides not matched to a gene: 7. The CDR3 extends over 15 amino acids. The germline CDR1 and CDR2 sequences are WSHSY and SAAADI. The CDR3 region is CASTASGGAIETQYF. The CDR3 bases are TGCGCCAGCACCGCTAGCGGGGGGGCCATAGAGACCCAGTACTTC.

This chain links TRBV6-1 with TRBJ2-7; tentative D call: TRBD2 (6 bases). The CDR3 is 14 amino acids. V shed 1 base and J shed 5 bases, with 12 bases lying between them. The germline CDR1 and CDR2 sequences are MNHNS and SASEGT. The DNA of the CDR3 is TGTGCCAGCAGTGAAGGTTCAGGGAGGCACGAGCAGTACTTC. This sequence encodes CASSEGSGRHEQYF.

CDR3 nucleotide sequence: TGTGCCAGCAGCTTCACCGGGACTGCCTACGAGCAGTACTTC. It codes for CASSFTGTAYEQYF. The chain uses TRBV9 and TRBJ2-7, with D perhaps TRBD2 (6 bases). V shed 4 bases and J shed 2 bases, with 13 bases lying between them. The germline CDR1 and CDR2 sequences are SGDLS and YYNGEE. CDR3 size: 14 residues.

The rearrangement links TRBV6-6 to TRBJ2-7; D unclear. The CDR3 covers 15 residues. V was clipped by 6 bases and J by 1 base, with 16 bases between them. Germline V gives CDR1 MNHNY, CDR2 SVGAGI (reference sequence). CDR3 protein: CASSHPMGRSYEQYF. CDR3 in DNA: TGTGCCAGCAGCCACCCAATGGGCAGATCCTACGAGCAGTACTTC.

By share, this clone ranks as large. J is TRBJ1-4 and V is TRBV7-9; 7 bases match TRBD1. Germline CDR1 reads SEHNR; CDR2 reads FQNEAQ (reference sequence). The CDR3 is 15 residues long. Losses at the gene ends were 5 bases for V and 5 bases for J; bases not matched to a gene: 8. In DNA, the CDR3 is TGTGCCAGCAGCCTCCTTTTGACAGGGAATGAAAAACTGTTTTTT. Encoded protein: CASSLLLTGNEKLFF.

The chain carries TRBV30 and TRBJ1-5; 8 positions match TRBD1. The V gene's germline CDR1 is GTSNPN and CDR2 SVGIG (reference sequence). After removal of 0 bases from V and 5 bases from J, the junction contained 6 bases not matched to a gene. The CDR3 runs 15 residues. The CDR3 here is CAWSVETGGYQPQHF. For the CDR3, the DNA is TGTGCCTGGAGTGTCGAAACAGGGGGATATCAGCCCCAGCATTTT.

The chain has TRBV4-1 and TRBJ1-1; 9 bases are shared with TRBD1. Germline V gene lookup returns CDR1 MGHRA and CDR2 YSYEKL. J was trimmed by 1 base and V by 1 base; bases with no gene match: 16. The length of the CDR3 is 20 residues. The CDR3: CASSQADGTGTSGRNTEAFF. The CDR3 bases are TGCGCCAGCAGCCAAGCAGATGGGACAGGGACGTCAGGTAGGAACACTGAAGCTTTCTTT.

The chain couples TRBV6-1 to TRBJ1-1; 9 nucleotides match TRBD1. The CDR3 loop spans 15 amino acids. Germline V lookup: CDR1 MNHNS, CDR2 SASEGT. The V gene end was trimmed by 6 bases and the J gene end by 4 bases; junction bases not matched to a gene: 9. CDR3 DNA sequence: TGTGCCAGCAGCCCCCCCGGGACAGGGTTCACTGAAGCTTTCTTT. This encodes CASSPPGTGFTEAFF.

CDR3 amino acids: CASSSPEGDYGYTF. CDR3 in DNA: TGCGCCAGCAGCTCCCCCGAAGGAGACTATGGCTACACCTTC. The rearrangement joins TRBV5-1 to TRBJ1-2; no reliable D call. Germline V CDR1 and CDR2: SGHRS, YFSETQ. V was pared by 3 bases and J by 3 bases, with 12 bases between. The CDR3 length is 14 residues.

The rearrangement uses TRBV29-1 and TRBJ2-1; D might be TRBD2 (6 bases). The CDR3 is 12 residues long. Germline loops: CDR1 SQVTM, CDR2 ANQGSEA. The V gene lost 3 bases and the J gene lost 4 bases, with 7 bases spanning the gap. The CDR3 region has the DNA TGCAGCGTTGAGCTAGCGTACAATGAGCAGTTCTTC. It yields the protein CSVELAYNEQFF.

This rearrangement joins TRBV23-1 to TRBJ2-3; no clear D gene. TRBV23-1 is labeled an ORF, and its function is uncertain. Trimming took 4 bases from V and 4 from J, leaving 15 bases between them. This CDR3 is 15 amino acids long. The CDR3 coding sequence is TGCGCCAGCAGTCCCCGGTTGAGCTACCCAGATACGCAGTATTTT. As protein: CASSPRLSYPDTQYF.

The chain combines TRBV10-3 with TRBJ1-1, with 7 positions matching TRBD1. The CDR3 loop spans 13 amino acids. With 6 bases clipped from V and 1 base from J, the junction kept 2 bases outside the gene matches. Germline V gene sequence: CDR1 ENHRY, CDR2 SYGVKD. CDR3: CAISRDRNTEAFF. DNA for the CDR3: TGTGCCATCAGCCGGGACAGGAACACTGAAGCTTTCTTT.

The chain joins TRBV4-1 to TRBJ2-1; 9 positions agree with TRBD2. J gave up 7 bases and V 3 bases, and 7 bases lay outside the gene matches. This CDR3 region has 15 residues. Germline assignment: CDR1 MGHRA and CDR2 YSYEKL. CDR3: CASSQGGLAGNEQFF. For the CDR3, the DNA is TGCGCCAGCAGCCAGGGGGGGCTAGCGGGGAATGAGCAGTTCTTC.

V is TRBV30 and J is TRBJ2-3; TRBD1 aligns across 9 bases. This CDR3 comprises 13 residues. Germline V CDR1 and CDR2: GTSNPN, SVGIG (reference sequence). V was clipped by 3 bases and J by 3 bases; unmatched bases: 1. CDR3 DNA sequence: TGTGCCTGGAGAGGACAGGGGACAGATACGCAGTATTTT. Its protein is CAWRGQGTDTQYF.

The chain's CDR3 is CASQGQGGAETQYF. CDR3 bases: TGTGCCAGCCAGGGGCAGGGGGGTGCAGAGACCCAGTACTTC. The chain has TRBV28 and TRBJ2-5, with D tentatively TRBD1 (7 bases). This CDR3 comprises 14 residues. Germline V lookup: CDR1 MDHEN, CDR2 SYDVKM. V lost 8 bases to trimming and J lost 4 bases, with 17 bases between them. Together with reference TRBV28 and TRBJ2-5, the CDR3 gives the full variable domain: DVKVTQSSRYLVKRTGEKVFLECVQDMDHENMFWYRQDPGLGLRLIYFSYDVKMKEKGDIPEGYSVSREKKERFSLILESASTNQTSMYLCASQGQGGAETQYFGPGTRLLVL.

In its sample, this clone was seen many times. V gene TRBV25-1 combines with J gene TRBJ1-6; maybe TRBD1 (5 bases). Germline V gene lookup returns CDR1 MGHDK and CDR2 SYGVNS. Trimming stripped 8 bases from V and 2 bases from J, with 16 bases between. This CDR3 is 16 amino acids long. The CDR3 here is CASSPGGSTYNSPLHF. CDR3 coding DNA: TGTGCCAGCTCCCCGGGGGGGAGCACCTATAATTCACCCCTCCACTTT.

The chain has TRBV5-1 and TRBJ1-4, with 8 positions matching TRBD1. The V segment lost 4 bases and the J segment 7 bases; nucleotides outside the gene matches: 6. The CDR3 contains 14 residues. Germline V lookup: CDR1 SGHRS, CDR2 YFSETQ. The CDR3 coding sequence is TGCGCCAGCAGCCCCTCTGACAGGGGTGAAAAACTGTTTTTT. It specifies CASSPSDRGEKLFF.